This T cell receptor beta chain is from a study of cytomegalovirus exposure and HLA in healthy donors (dated by TCRdb to between 2016 and 2019). Regarding the study in general: An earlier analysis of roughly 500 of the donors reported approximately 300 Gb of sequence data and 100 million to 140 million unique TCR beta sequences from some 180 million T cells. An early release covering 550 to 650 HLA-typed donors comprised about 300 gigabases of sequencing data and some 79 million unique TCR sequences. Among the approximately 430 genotyped donors, around 79% belonged to the genetic ancestry cluster associated with self-reported Caucasian donors. The aim of the study was to test whether cataloging public T cell receptors could identify signatures of past pathogen exposure. The study profiled the T cell repertoires of fewer than 850 subjects by immunosequencing and related them to cytomegalovirus serostatus. Besides the first cohort of 666 subjects, a separate validation cohort made up of 120 different subjects was used. High-throughput TCR immunosequencing, statistical association of individual TCRs with disease status, and machine learning were combined to predict cytomegalovirus infection status. A later analysis re-analyzed previously published TCR beta repertoires from roughly 600 donors and added high-resolution HLA genotyping to study TCR occurrence patterns. The later analysis used no new phenotypic data to find candidate immune exposures, relying instead on TCR beta sequences and their occurrence across donors. In an earlier analysis of 550 to 700 of the donors, high-throughput TCR beta sequencing was used to judge whether each TCR beta V gene segment behaved as functional or pseudogenic. Donor age, sex, ethnicity and CMV serostatus were collected together with the repertoire data. A later genetic analysis took genome-wide SNP genotypes for about 55% of the 666 donors and used that subset as a discovery cohort. Every discovery cohort repertoire had been produced on one sequencing platform. Class I and class II HLA loci were covered by the typing at four-digit resolution. The number of typed donors differed by locus: about 629-630 for A, B, C, DRB1 and DQB1; some 500 for DQA1; about 600 for DPA1; and roughly 490 for DPB1. Because of strong linkage in the cohort, roughly five DR-DQ haplotypes were treated as single units for association and clustering. Across 398 genotyped donors of the cohort, an average of about 220,000 unique TCR beta nucleotide sequences per donor were sequenced, and 15% to 20% of those sequences were non-productive. Broader findings and caveats from the paper: Presence/absence analyses assumed roughly uniform sequencing depth across donors, an assumption that may not hold. HLA typing was unavailable for some donors at each locus, so association tests used only the typed subset. Some IMGT-functional V segments, including TRBV6-2 and TRBV6-3, could not be distinguished by the 87-base-pair reads and were therefore excluded. Several of the top co-occurrence clusters appeared to be linked to parvovirus B19, influenza, CMV and Epstein-Barr virus, according to a later analysis. Most TCR sequences were observed very rarely across donors, whereas some public TCRs were present in many individuals. In an earlier analysis of approximately 590 of the donors, most TCR beta V segments appeared in productive rearrangements about 90% or about 30% of the time, broadly matching IMGT annotations. About 17 rarely observed V segments, including chromosome 9 orphons, were excluded from the earlier analysis of about 600 of the donors because counts were too low. The study gave a list of 150 to 200 TCR beta chains associated with cytomegalovirus. The classifier was reported to diagnose cytomegalovirus status with high specificity and sensitivity in both the original cohort and the validation cohort. The authors suggested that the approach could potentially be extended to other disease states and immunological phenotypes. This cohort had only TCR beta chains sequenced, and the lack of alpha or paired-chain data limited which features could be detected. Immune exposure information for the cohort was limited to CMV serostatus. According to a later analysis, TCR association rates differed among HLA loci, with DRB1 alleles showing the most associated TCRs and HLA-C alleles showing the fewest. A further reported finding was that TCR beta sequences accurately predicted the HLA-A and HLA-B alleles for most subjects in the first cohort. When HLA alleles, especially DR and DQ, strongly co-occurred, TCR associations were difficult to assign to individual alleles. In a later genetic analysis, a missense DCLRE1C variant was associated with V-gene and J-gene trimming of TCR beta chains, and the association was replicated in an independent cohort. A cluster of highly shared sequence variants was judged likely to be a technical artifact of the sequencing pipeline. At a false discovery rate of 0.05, a later analysis linked about 16,000 TCR beta sequences to specific HLA alleles. Compared with equally common non-associated chains, HLA-associated TCR beta chains in a later analysis were more clonally expanded and had lower generation probabilities. Most CMV-associated TCR beta chains appeared to be HLA-restricted in a later analysis, and the HLA associations seemed to be driven largely by CMV exposure. A later genetic analysis reported fewer N-insertions in productive TCRs among donors in an Asian-associated ancestry cluster than the 666-donor mean. Correlated functional status among segregating V segments might reflect linkage disequilibrium, but an unknown experimental factor could not be ruled out. Three of the identified cytomegalovirus-associated TCR beta chains were confirmed in vitro to be specific for cytomegalovirus antigens.

The cohort comprised around 690 healthy bone marrow donors. At the time of sampling, all cohort members were nominally healthy, though unrecorded immune exposures were likely present. The donor tested CMV seronegative and was one of the 352 seronegative cohort members. A peripheral blood sample was collected from each donor, and TCR beta sequencing was performed on peripheral blood mononuclear cells. The Qiagen DNeasy Blood Extraction Kit was used to extract genomic DNA from the blood cell samples. Comments on this clone: This clone's antigen is unknown. Per-base qualities were not stored, and no clone one base away is much larger. Within the sample, other DNA sequences also encode this same CDR3.

Taken from the germline V gene, the CDR1 and CDR2 loops are SGHRS and YFSETQ. Including cysteine and phenylalanine, the CDR3 has 14 amino acids. The entry retains the CDR3 DNA only, 42 bases that are in frame from base 1. Trimming leaves V shorter by 4 bases and J shorter by 4 bases, with the junction holding 5 bases beyond the gene matches. Library prep was done by the immunoSEQ multiplex PCR assay. The multiplex PCR relied on a mix of 60 forward primers for TCR Vbeta segments and 13 reverse primers for TCR Jbeta segments. The CDR3 region of rearranged TCR beta genes was amplified from genomic DNA by a multiplex PCR assay. Amplified TCR beta libraries were sequenced as 87-base-pair reads on the Illumina HiSeq System. The published analysis was carried out like this. A later analysis counted about 82 million unique TCR beta chains across the 550 to 800 repertoires, and around 9.9 million of these chains were shared by at least two donors. A nearest-neighbor algorithm error-corrected the raw reads and collapsed the reads into unique sequences, merging closely related sequences to remove PCR and sequencing errors. CDR3 sequences were aligned to IMGT reference sequences to assign V, D and J gene segments. For a sequence to be retained, a match of at least six nucleotides to both a V gene segment and a J gene segment was required. Rearrangements were called productive when the CDR3 lacked stop codons and stayed in frame with V and J; all others were non-productive. Following IMGT convention, CDR3 was defined as the stretch from the second conserved V-encoded cysteine up to the conserved J-encoded phenylalanine. The earlier analysis of 450 to 750 of the donors excluded any sequence lacking an unambiguous match to a single V gene segment. An earlier analysis of over 450 of the donors classified V segments as functional when productive rearrangements were above 56.7% and as segregating when the standard deviation between donors was above 5%. A statistical classification framework was built to diagnose cytomegalovirus status from the catalog of TCR beta chain sequences. In a later analysis, V and J genes were assigned by comparing TCR nucleotide sequences against IMGT/GENE-DB human TR gene sequences. Using the TCRdist pipeline, a later analysis assigned CDR3 sequences along with most-parsimonious VDJ recombination scenarios. A later analysis defined each TCR beta chain by its CDR3 amino acid sequence plus V-gene family, and excluded reads lacking a unique V-gene family. To address suspected cross-contamination and a sequencing artifact, a later analysis removed some 620 highly shared, low-generation-probability nucleotide sequences. In a later analysis, a clonal expansion index for each public chain was calculated from normalized within-repertoire ranks of inferred template counts. In a later analysis, generation probabilities were computed using a VDJ recombination model fitted to out-of-frame rearrangements, and the results were checked against IGoR. Hypergeometric tests were used in a later analysis to score TCR-TCR, TCR-HLA and TCR-CMV co-occurrence, with a repertoire-size bias correction applied to the TCR pairs. A later analysis estimated false discovery rates by permuting HLA or CMV assignments 20 times. In a later analysis, co-occurring TCRs were grouped with DBSCAN, and TCRdist sequence similarity was added when clustering was performed within HLA-allele-positive subsets. For co-occurrence clustering, repertoires with fewer than 30,000 or more than 120,000 public chains were excluded, along with four to six repertoires with anomalous nucleotide sharing. Drawn from immuneACCESS, this table holds only the in-frame rearrangements with V and J called that TCRdb kept. Clones are partly lost; checked studies trace under half to an unresolved V gene and leave the rest unexplained. That table supplies the V and J calls and clone size; D and trimming were determined from the DNA. The sample table contains roughly 200,000 clones; only one count was recorded for about 80% of them. 0.6% to 0.7% of the sample goes to the ten largest clones.

The TCR was taken from a boy between 10 and 17 years old in good health and CMV-seronegative. The rearrangement combines TRBV5-1 with TRBJ1-2; TRBD1 lines up with 9 middle nucleotides. The sample consisted of PBMCs. The CDR3 protein is CASSPGTGSYGYTF. The sequence in DNA is TGCGCCAGCAGCCCGGGGACAGGGTCCTATGGCTACACCTTC.